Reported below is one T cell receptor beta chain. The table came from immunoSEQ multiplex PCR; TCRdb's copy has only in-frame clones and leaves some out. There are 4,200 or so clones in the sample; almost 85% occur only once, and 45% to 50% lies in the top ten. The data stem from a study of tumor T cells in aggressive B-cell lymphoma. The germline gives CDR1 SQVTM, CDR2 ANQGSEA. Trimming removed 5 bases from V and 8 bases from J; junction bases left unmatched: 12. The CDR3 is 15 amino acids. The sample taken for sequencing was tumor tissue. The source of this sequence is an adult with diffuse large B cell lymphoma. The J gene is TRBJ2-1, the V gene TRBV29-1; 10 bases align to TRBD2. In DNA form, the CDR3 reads TGCAGCGTTCCTAACAGCGGGAGGGCCGGCTATGAGCAGTTCTTC. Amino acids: CSVPNSGRAGYEQFF.